This T cell receptor beta chain is drawn from a study of T cells in narcolepsy. Overall study results and limits: Healthy controls reportedly lacked the autoreactive clonotypes serially found in patients' blood.

Concerning this clone itself: Its antigen is still unknown.

TCRdb's table, derived via immunoSEQ multiplex PCR, lists solely in-frame clones and lacks some. The table has some 20,000 clones, roughly four fifths seen once. This CDR3 spans 15 amino acids. The V gene's germline CDR1 is GTSNPN and CDR2 SVGIG (reference sequence). V shed 3 bases and J shed 8 bases, with 22 bases lying between them. The chain combines TRBV30 with TRBJ1-2; TRBD1 is a possible D gene (5 bases). Sequenced sample: memory (CD45RA-) CD4+ T cells from blood. The sequence was obtained from a human donor in good health. CDR3 bases: TGTGCCTGGAGGGGGCCAGCGGAGTATTCTCAGGGCTACACCTTC. It encodes CAWRGPAEYSQGYTF.